These T cell receptor beta chains were read from a single sample in a study of CXCR3-negative and CXCR3-positive naive CD8 T cells. Reprocessing the 5' RACE reads, TCRdb reports a single entry for every CDR3 protein and omits DNA. This sample's table reports tens of thousands of distinct CDR3 sequences. The material sequenced was memory CD8+ T cells from blood. These receptors came from a human donor in good health. Some clones in this sample may be carry-over from other donors' samples. The CDR3 runs from the conserved cysteine through the conserved F or W. The order of the fields is J gene, CDR3 length, V gene, clone size, CDR3 protein. Clone size is not always given. Where it is, it says once, few, many or a class for expanded clones.

>TRBJ1-4|15|TRBV9|-
CASSAGDTTNEKLFF
>TRBJ2-4|12|TRBV7-2|-
CASSFLRNIQYF
>TRBJ2-7|15|TRBV25-1|-
CASSDLRGHPYEQYF
>TRBJ2-2|16|TRBV4-2|-
CASSQDYSLVDGELFF
>TRBJ1-1|15|TRBV28|medium-sized
CASRTQRQGVPEAFF
>TRBJ2-2|17|TRBV19|-
CASSIVLGGRNTGELFF
>TRBJ1-5|15|TRBV28|-
CASSLGGVSNQPQHF
>TRBJ1-1|15|TRBV7-3|-
CASSQYPDMNTEAFF
>TRBJ2-1|16|TRBV5-6|-
CASSPPPSGDGDEQFF
>TRBJ2-2|15|TRBV20-1|-
CSARDPQGDTGELFF
>TRBJ1-1|14|TRBV12-3/TRBV12-4|-
CASSETGENTEAFF
>TRBJ2-5|15|TRBV20-1|-
CSARKASGDQETQYF
>TRBJ2-1|14|TRBV7-6|-
CASSSRLSLDEQFF
>TRBJ2-5|14|TRBV7-9|-
CASSSTGGMETQYF
>TRBJ1-1|14|TRBV10-3|-
CAIGPRGGNTEAFF
>TRBJ2-7|14|TRBV5-6|-
CASSFSYTSDEQYF
>TRBJ2-2|16|TRBV7-2|-
CASSGSHWGDPGELFF
>TRBJ2-7|11|TRBV29-1|-
CSAGWGGEQYF
>TRBJ1-6|16|TRBV15|-
CATSPVGTTYNSPLHF
>TRBJ2-1|15|TRBV19|-
CASSILADFYNEQFF
>TRBJ2-3|12|TRBV7-9|-
CASSFFSDTQYF
>TRBJ2-4|14|TRBV29-1|-
CSVEGPDRGNIQYF
>TRBJ1-6|13|TRBV20-1|-
CSARDREYSPLHF
>TRBJ2-1|15|TRBV6-5|-
CASSLAGGLYNEQFF
>TRBJ1-1|13|TRBV29-1|-
CSVVIPPGTEAFF
>TRBJ1-5|15|TRBV12-2|-
CASRLGKGGNQPQHF
>TRBJ1-1|14|TRBV20-1|-
CSASGGLGHTEAFF
>TRBJ2-2|13|TRBV7-9|-
CASSLSGTGELFF